This record looks at one T cell receptor (beta chain) sequence and its context. The data are from a study of technical replicates of blood from a handful of donors. Trimming took 0 bases from V and 2 from J; bases not matched to a gene: 5. CDR3 length: 15 amino acids. Germline CDR1 reads SGHRS; CDR2 reads YFSETQ. Profiled with immunoSEQ multiplex PCR; TCRdb holds only in-frame clones, not every one. The table shows tens of thousands of clones, with 90% to 95% occurring only once. Material: T cells isolated from PBMCs. The receptor's source is a human donor in good health. The chain employs TRBV5-1 and TRBJ2-7; 7 positions match TRBD1. The CDR3 DNA sequence: TGCGCCAGCAGCTTGGCCACGGGACAGACCTACGAGCAGTACTTC. It is translated as CASSLATGQTYEQYF.